Shown below are 21 T cell receptor beta chains from a single sample sequenced in a study of vaccination and CD4 T cells after COVID-19. Sequencing of cultured CD4+ T cell DNA used the Oncomine TCR Beta short-read assay. TCRdb reprocessed the PCR reads with MiXCR, giving one entry per CDR3 protein. Of roughly 13,000 distinct CDR3 sequences listed, 50% are singletons. Indicated treatment: approximately nine-day PBMC culture with coronavirus spike peptide pools or control peptides (ViraFEST assay). No antigen has been identified for these receptors. Sequencing was carried out using CD4+ T cells from blood, cultured in vitro. These receptors came from a human donor who had recovered from COVID-19.

The J gene is TRBJ1-1, the V gene TRBV2, with 8 bases matching TRBD1. This CDR3 spans 14 amino acids. CDR1 and CDR2 (germline): SNHLY, FYNNEI. With V trimmed by 5 bases and J by 5 bases, 7 bases remained unmatched. The chain's CDR3 is CASSIGQGMTEAFF. The CDR3 nucleotides are TGTGCCAGCAGTATAGGACAGGGAATGACTGAAGCTTTCTTT.

The V and J genes are TRBV24-1 and TRBJ2-5; D is unresolved. Per the germline V gene, CDR1 is KGHDR and CDR2 is SFDVKD. Trimming removed 6 bases from V and 8 bases from J, with 6 bases in between. The CDR3 has 10 residues. Here the CDR3 reads CATSIHTQYF. As DNA, the CDR3 is TGTGCCACCAGTATACATACCCAGTACTTC.

The genes are TRBV6-1 and TRBJ2-3, with TRBD2 matching over 8 bases. Germline CDR1 reads MNHNS; CDR2 reads SASEGT. This CDR3 is 15 amino acids long. V dropped 5 bases and J dropped 5; count of bases not matched to a gene: 9. The CDR3 coding sequence is TGTGCCAGCAGTCCCGGGGGGGGGATTAGAGATACGCAGTATTTT. It yields the protein CASSPGGGIRDTQYF.

This rearrangement joins TRBV18 to TRBJ2-7; TRBD1 matches 9 bases. The CDR3 runs to 15 residues. Germline-derived CDR1 and CDR2 are KGHSH and LQKENI. The V segment lost 1 base and the J segment 6 bases; nucleotides outside the gene matches: 7. In DNA form, the CDR3 reads TGTGCCAGCTCACCACGGAGGACAGGGGATTTCGAGCAGTACTTC. As protein: CASSPRRTGDFEQYF. The variable domain in full, with the rest retrieved from reference TRBV18 and TRBJ2-7, is NAGVMQNPRHLVRRRGQEARLRCSPMKGHSHVYWYRQLPEEGLKFMVYLQKENIIDESGMPKERFSAEFPKEGPSILRIQQVVRGDSAAYFCASSPRRTGDFEQYFGPGTRLTVT.

Only a few counts were recorded for this clonotype. The DNA for the CDR3 is TGTGCCAGCAGTTACTCGACGGTGGGGTGGGCGACTGAAGCTTTCTTT. Its translation: CASSYSTVGWATEAFF. The V and J genes are TRBV6-5 and TRBJ1-1, with D unresolved. The V gene lost 0 bases and the J gene lost 5 bases, with 16 bases spanning the gap. The CDR3 covers 16 residues. From germline, CDR1 is MNHEY and CDR2 SVGAGI.

This clonotype has just a few counts. This chain links TRBV5-1 with TRBJ2-3; TRBD2 matches at 7 bases. After removal of 0 bases from V and 5 bases from J, the junction contained 15 bases not matched to a gene. The CDR3 contains 18 residues. Germline values: CDR1 SGHRS, CDR2 YFSETQ. The CDR3 reads CASSLVGRSSGVGDTQYF. The CDR3, as DNA: TGCGCCAGCAGCTTGGTGGGCAGATCAAGCGGGGTTGGAGATACGCAGTATTTT.

This clonotype turned up a few times. The CDR3 region is CASSLGAYTHTDTQYF. CDR3 DNA sequence: TGTGCCAGCAGCTTAGGGGCATACACCCACACAGATACGCAGTATTTT. V gene TRBV7-9 combines with J gene TRBJ2-3; unclear D gene. Germline V lookup: CDR1 SEHNR, CDR2 FQNEAQ (reference sequence). Trimming pared 1 base from V and 2 bases from J, leaving 13 bases between. The CDR3 spans 16 residues. Variable domain in full (rest from reference TRBV7-9 and TRBJ2-3): DTGVSQNPRHKITKRGQNVTFRCDPISEHNRLYWYRQTLGQGPEFLTYFQNEAQLEKSRLLSDRFSAERPKGSFSTLEIQRTEQGDSAMYLCASSLGAYTHTDTQYFGPGTRLTVL.

The chain is built from TRBV5-6 and TRBJ1-2; 12 bases line up with TRBD1. V lost 3 bases, J lost 4 bases, and 7 bases stayed unmatched. Germline V gene data show CDR1 as SGHDT and CDR2 as YYEEEE. The CDR3 totals 16 residues. The CDR3 bases are TGTGCCAGCAGCTGGGGGGGACAGGGGGCTAGCTATGGCTACACCTTC. This codes for CASSWGGQGASYGYTF. The variable domain in full, with the rest retrieved from reference TRBV5-6 and TRBJ1-2, is DAGVTQSPTHLIKTRGQQVTLRCSPKSGHDTVSWYQQALGQGPQFIFQYYEEEERQRGNFPDRFSGHQFPNYSSELNVNALLLGDSALYLCASSWGGQGASYGYTFGSGTRLTVV.

The chain recombines TRBV5-1 with TRBJ1-1; no clear D gene. Germline CDR1 SGHRS, CDR2 YFSETQ. Trimming stripped 0 bases from V and 4 bases from J, with 7 bases between. This CDR3 is 13 amino acids long. The CDR3 DNA is TGCGCCAGCAGCTTGGAGGGTAGCACTGAAGCTTTCTTT. Encoded protein: CASSLEGSTEAFF.

This clonotype was detected only a few times. CDR3 in amino acids: CASSEAGHRGDYNEQFF. CDR3 nucleotides: TGTGCCAGCAGTGAAGCTGGGCACAGGGGAGATTACAATGAGCAGTTCTTC. The V gene is TRBV6-1, the J gene TRBJ2-1, with 7 bases that match TRBD1. With V trimmed by 0 bases and J by 4 bases, 9 bases remained unmatched. CDR1 is MNHNS, CDR2 SASEGT, per germline. This CDR3 has 17 amino acids.

This clonotype was seen only a few times. The rearrangement uses TRBV11-2 and TRBJ2-3, with unresolved D. The CDR3 length is 14 residues. Germline assignment: CDR1 SGHAT and CDR2 FQNNGV. V lost 5 bases and J 0 bases, leaving 9 bases between the germline ends. In nucleotides, the CDR3 is TGTGCCAGCAGCCTTTCCATCAGCACAGATACGCAGTATTTT. Translating it yields CASSLSISTDTQYF.

The gene calls are TRBV20-1 and TRBJ2-7; 9 bases fit TRBD1. Per the germline V gene, CDR1 is DFQATT and CDR2 is SNEGSKA (reference sequence). Trimming took 3 bases from V and 4 from J; bases not matched to a gene: 13. The CDR3 consists of 16 residues. The CDR3 sequence is CSASKPLNDRGYEQYF. CDR3 sequence (DNA): TGCAGTGCTAGCAAACCCTTGAACGACAGGGGGTACGAGCAGTACTTC.

A few counts support this clonotype. The chain carries TRBV6-1 and TRBJ1-3; D is undetermined. The CDR3 has 14 residues. Trimming cost V 2 bases and J 4 bases, with 9 bases left between them. Germline V gene data show CDR1 as MNHNS and CDR2 as SASEGT. CDR3 coding DNA: TGTGCCAGCAGTGAAACCAGGCCCGGAAACACCATATATTTT. Amino acid sequence: CASSETRPGNTIYF.

V is TRBV20-1 and J is TRBJ1-1; a possible D gene is TRBD1 (6 bases). Germline V gene sequence: CDR1 DFQATT, CDR2 SNEGSKA (reference sequence). This CDR3 region has 14 residues. With 2 bases removed from V and 0 bases from J, the gap between germline ends came to 10 bases. The CDR3 nucleotides are TGCAGTGCTAGACGGGGGCGGTTGAACACTGAAGCTTTCTTT. Protein sequence: CSARRGRLNTEAFF.

This clonotype was detected only a few times. The J gene is TRBJ1-1, the V gene TRBV12-3 or TRBV12-4; 9 bases line up with TRBD1. The CDR3 has 15 amino acids. The V and J ends lost 5 bases and 4 bases, in that order; junction bases with no gene match: 8. The CDR3 region has the DNA TGTGCCAGCAGTCCGGGACAGGGACGGGGCACTGAAGCTTTCTTT. Its protein is CASSPGQGRGTEAFF.

The gene calls are TRBV4-1 and TRBJ1-2, with 7 bases aligning to TRBD1. Germline values: CDR1 MGHRA, CDR2 YSYEKL. The V and J ends lost 4 bases and 2 bases, in that order; junction bases with no gene match: 13. The CDR3 length is 17 residues. CDR3 DNA sequence: TGCGCCAGCAGCCGATTCATGGGACAGCTAAGCAACTATGGCTACACCTTC. Translated: CASSRFMGQLSNYGYTF.

The chain employs TRBV5-6 and TRBJ2-7; D call uncertain. Trimming left V 4 bases short and J 5 bases short, with 7 bases between. CDR1 and CDR2 from the germline V gene are SGHDT and YYEEEE. This CDR3 is built from 11 residues. The CDR3 DNA follows: TGTGCCAGCAGCACCGTTCACGAGCAGTACTTC. It specifies CASSTVHEQYF.

This clonotype was found a few times. This chain joins TRBV12-3 or TRBV12-4 and TRBJ1-1; the match to TRBD1 covers 10 bases. CDR3 length: 13 amino acids. V lost 4 bases, J lost 8 bases, and 4 bases stayed unmatched. The CDR3: CASSSRQGAEAFF. The CDR3, as DNA: TGTGCCAGCAGTTCCAGACAGGGGGCGGAAGCTTTCTTT.

This chain joins TRBV7-2 and TRBJ1-5; D is unresolved. V was pared by 2 bases and J by 7 bases, with 9 bases between. This CDR3 is 13 amino acids long. Germline CDR1 SGHTA, CDR2 FQGNSA. For the CDR3, the DNA is TGTGCCAGCAGCTTACGGGAGAGACAGCCCCAGCATTTT. This codes for CASSLRERQPQHF.

This chain uses TRBV20-1 with TRBJ2-1; 10 nucleotides agree with TRBD1. CDR1 and CDR2 (germline): DFQATT, SNEGSKA (reference sequence). This CDR3 spans 17 amino acids. V was clipped by 1 base and J by 5 bases; unmatched bases: 11. CDR3 nucleotides: TGCAGTGCTAGAGGGGCACCGGGACAGGGGCGGAACAATGAGCAGTTCTTC. Translated, it gives CSARGAPGQGRNNEQFF.

The chain is built from TRBV19 and TRBJ2-3, with TRBD1 matching over 7 bases. After removal of 6 bases from V and 1 base from J, the junction contained 10 bases not matched to a gene. The CDR3 is 16 amino acids. CDR1 LNHDA and CDR2 SQIVND come from the germline V gene (reference sequence). For the CDR3, the DNA is TGTGCCAGTAGGGCCCGAACAGGGGCCGGCACAGATACGCAGTATTTT. Its translation is CASRARTGAGTDTQYF.